This entry features one T cell receptor beta chain sequence. Its target is not known. The data were taken from a study of shared clonotypes between healthy human individuals. General observations from the study: Roughly 5% of naive CD4 clonotypes were shared across four donors. Naive subsets generally had larger estimated richness than memory subsets. Owing to a small donor count, the genetic and exposure-history diversity represented was limited.

The repertoire was sequenced with immunoSEQ multiplex PCR; TCRdb's copy has only in-frame clones and lacks some. Of some 2.4 million clones detected, 93% appear once; the ten largest clones hold about 0.34%. Germline V gene sequence: CDR1 SGHRS, CDR2 YFSETQ. Trimming left V 2 bases short and J 4 bases short, with 9 bases between. The CDR3 has 13 amino acids. The clonotype comes from a man between 18 and 29 years old in good health. Some clones in this sample may be carry-over from other donors' samples. The sample consisted of naive CD4+ T cells from PBMCs. Subset denoted: CD45RA+ positively selected. The chain carries TRBV5-1 and TRBJ2-5, with D possibly being TRBD2 (6 bases). CDR3 loop: CASSFRRGETQYF. The CDR3 DNA follows: TGCGCCAGCAGCTTTCGGAGGGGAGAGACCCAGTACTTC.